The clone carrying this TCR beta chain was counted many times. To make TCR beta libraries, researchers used iRepertoire HTBI primers and Arm-PCR of CDR3 regions. TCRdb ran MiXCR on the multiplex PCR reads and lists one entry per CDR3 protein. The sample carries 200,000 to 250,000 distinct CDR3 sequences, 20% recorded once. This record comes from a study of regulatory T cells in long-lasting Graves disease. The time point here: newly diagnosed GD, antithyroid drugs for less than 3 months. RNA from PBMCs was the source of the TCR library. This CDR3 is built from 13 residues. Trimming stripped 5 bases from V and 4 bases from J, with 10 bases between. Germline lookup yields CDR1 KGHDR and CDR2 SFDVKD.

The chain is built from TRBV24-1 and TRBJ1-2; unclear D gene. The sample was peripheral blood mononuclear cells (PBMCs), taken at new diagnosis, from a patient treated with antithyroid drugs. This clonotype was sampled from a female donor with Graves disease. CDR3 DNA: TGTGCCACCAGTGGTCAGTTTTTCTATGGCTACACCTTC. As protein: CATSGQFFYGYTF.